This TCR beta chain came from a study of human T cells and chemical hapten exposure. Study results and caveats: Compared to controls, expanded TCRs made significantly more large clusters of similar CDR3s.

Regarding time point: patch test 2, 6 weeks after DPC sensitization. Regarding treatment: therapeutic diphenylcyclopropenone sensitization with weekly scalp DPC. Unfractionated whole blood was the source of the extracted total RNA. As concerns this clonotype: Its specificity is unknown.

TCRdb re-called the RACE reads with MiXCR, one entry per CDR3 protein. Here the sample spans 27,000 or so distinct CDR3 sequences, around 10% being singletons. Sequenced here: whole blood, sampled in connection with sensitization to the hapten diphenylcyclopropenone (DPC). This TCR derives from a man aged 25-40 years with alopecia areata. Some clones in this sample may be carry-over from other donors' samples.

CDR3 region: CASKYSLGEKLFF. DNA for the CDR3: TGTGCCAGCAAGTACTCTCTTGGGGAAAAACTGTTTTTT. V is TRBV21-1 and J is TRBJ1-4. TRBV21-1 is a pseudogene. The CDR3 covers 13 residues.